A selection of T cell receptor beta chains follows, all from one sample in a study of lymphopenia after photon versus proton radiotherapy. The method was immunoSEQ multiplex PCR; TCRdb's version includes in-frame clones alone and lacks a portion of them. The profile shows 55,000 to 70,000 clones, 85% to 95% of them singletons. The sample in question was peripheral blood, obtained from a patient treated with photon-based radiotherapy. These receptor sequences come from a woman between 40 and 50 years old with cholangiocarcinoma. The CDR3 runs from the conserved cysteine through the conserved F or W. A D gene is named only where the DNA matches it firmly. Rows give clone size only sometimes, using once, few, many, or a class for an expanded clone.

abundance | j_gene | d_gene | v_gene | CDR3aa | CDR3nt
once | TRBJ1-3 | - | TRBV6-6 | CASSSGGGLRNTIYF | TGTGCCAGCAGCTCAGGCGGGGGTTTGAGGAACACCATATATTTT
- | TRBJ1-1 | - | TRBV4-1 | CASSPPSGLGGLRNTEAFF | TGCGCCAGCAGCCCCCCATCCGGCTTAGGGGGGCTCCGGAACACTGAAGCTTTCTTT
- | TRBJ2-1 | TRBD1 | TRBV7-2 | CASSLGGTAYNEQFF | TGTGCCAGCAGCTTAGGGGGGACAGCCTACAATGAGCAGTTCTTC
few | TRBJ1-2 | - | TRBV6-5 | CASRDTGGYTF | TGTGCCAGCAGGGACACCGGGGGCTACACCTTC
- | TRBJ1-3 | - | TRBV28 | CASSREGNTIYF | TGTGCCAGCAGCAGGGAAGGAAACACCATATATTTT
- | TRBJ1-1 | TRBD1 | TRBV5-1 | CASTRDSGIMNTEAFF | TGCGCCAGCACACGGGACAGCGGGATTATGAACACTGAAGCTTTCTTT
- | TRBJ2-3 | - | TRBV4-2 | CASSQDPRTTDTQYF | TGTGCCAGCAGCCAAGATCCCAGAACCACAGATACGCAGTATTTT
- | TRBJ1-1 | TRBD1 | TRBV4-3 | CASSQEGTGSYTEAFF | TGCGCCAGCAGCCAAGAAGGGACAGGTTCATACACTGAAGCTTTCTTT
- | TRBJ2-1 | TRBD1 | TRBV6-5 | CASSQDRGYNEQFF | TGTGCCAGCAGTCAGGACAGGGGGTACAATGAGCAGTTCTTC
- | TRBJ2-2 | - | TRBV15 | CATSGFGGVGTGELFF | TGTGCCACCAGCGGATTCGGCGGCGTGGGCACCGGGGAGCTGTTTTTT